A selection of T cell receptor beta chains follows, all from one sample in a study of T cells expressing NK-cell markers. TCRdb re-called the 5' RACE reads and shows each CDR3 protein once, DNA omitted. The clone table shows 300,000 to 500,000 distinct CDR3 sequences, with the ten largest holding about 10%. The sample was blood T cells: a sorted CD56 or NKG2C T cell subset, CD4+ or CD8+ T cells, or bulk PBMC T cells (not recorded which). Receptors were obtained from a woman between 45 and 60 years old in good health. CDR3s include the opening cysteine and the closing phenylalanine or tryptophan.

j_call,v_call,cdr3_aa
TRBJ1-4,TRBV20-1,CSARGDLLSNEKLFF
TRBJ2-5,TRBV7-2,CASSLGTAPGAQYF
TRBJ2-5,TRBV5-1,CASSLDVGGSETQYF
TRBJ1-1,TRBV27,CASSLSKPSDRTFIEAFF
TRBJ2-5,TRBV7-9,CASSLLPGLAVQETQYF
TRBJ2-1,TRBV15,CATSRVGEREQFF
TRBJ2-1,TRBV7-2,CASSLILAGNEQFF
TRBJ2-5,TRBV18,CASSPLPAGAGETQYF
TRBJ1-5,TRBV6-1,CASSHLYQPQHF
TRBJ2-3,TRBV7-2,CASSGAGLATDTQYF
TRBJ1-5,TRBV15,CATRDSGQPQHF
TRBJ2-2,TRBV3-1,CASSQVPGSGANTGELFF
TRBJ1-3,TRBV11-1,CASSSTGRSGNTIYF
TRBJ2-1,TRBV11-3,CASSYKSEQFF
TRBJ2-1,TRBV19,CASEPGTYNEQFF
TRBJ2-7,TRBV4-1,CASRPTGTVNYEQYF
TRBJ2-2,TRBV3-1,CASSQGARSSTGELFF
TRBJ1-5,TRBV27,CASSSGTHQPQHF
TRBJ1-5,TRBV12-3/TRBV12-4,CASSPQGFNQPQHF
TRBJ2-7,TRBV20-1,CSARASYEQYF
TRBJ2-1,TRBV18,CASHSTGEQFF
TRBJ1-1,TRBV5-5,CASSFTRRNTEAFF
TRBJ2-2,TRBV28,CASSRQGQGDTGELFF
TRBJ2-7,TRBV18,CASSPYTGTSGSGEQYF
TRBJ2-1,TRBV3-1,CASSQAIDPWSYNEQFF